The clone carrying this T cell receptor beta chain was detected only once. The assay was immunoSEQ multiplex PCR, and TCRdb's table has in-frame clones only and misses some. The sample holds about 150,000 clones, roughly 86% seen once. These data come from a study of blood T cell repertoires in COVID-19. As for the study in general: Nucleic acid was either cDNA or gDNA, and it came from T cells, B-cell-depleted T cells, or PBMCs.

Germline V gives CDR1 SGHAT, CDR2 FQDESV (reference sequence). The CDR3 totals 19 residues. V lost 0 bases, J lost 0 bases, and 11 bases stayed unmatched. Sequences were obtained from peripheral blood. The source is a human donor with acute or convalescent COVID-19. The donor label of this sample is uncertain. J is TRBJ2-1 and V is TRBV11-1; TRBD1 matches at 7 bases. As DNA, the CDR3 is TGTGCCAGCAGCTTAGCTCGGGACAGAAGATTTAGCTCCTACAATGAGCAGTTCTTC. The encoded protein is CASSLARDRRFSSYNEQFF. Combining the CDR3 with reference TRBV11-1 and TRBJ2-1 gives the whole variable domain EAEVAQSPRYKITEKSQAVAFWCDPISGHATLYWYRQILGQGPELLVQFQDESVVDDSQLPKDRFSAERLKGVDSTLKIQPAELGDSAMYLCASSLARDRRFSSYNEQFFGPGTRLTVL.